This TCR beta chain was obtained from a study of blood T cells in healthy people across ages. The authors ran a second PCR of roughly 6 to 12 cycles using a sample-barcoded 5' primer and a J-beta primer mix. A template-switch adaptor with 12 random nucleotides tagged each cDNA molecule. CDR3-containing paired-end reads numbering at least 2.5 million came from each sample. From the 5' RACE reads, TCRdb called clonotypes with MiXCR, one entry per CDR3 protein. The sample contains fewer than 950,000 distinct CDR3 sequences, around 34% of which appear only once. This clonotype was counted only a few times. This CDR3 comprises 14 residues. Deletions cut 1 base from V and 6 bases from J, with 12 bases between. Healthy Caucasian individuals from Russia aged roughly 6 to 95 were enrolled as donors.

The sequence was collected from a young man in good health. This chain links TRBV12-3 or TRBV12-4 with TRBJ1-1; TRBD1 might be the D (6 bases). The sample consisted of blood. CDR3 DNA sequence: TGTGCCAGCAGTTTAGGCAGGGGTGACGCTGAAGCTTTCTTT. Amino acid sequence: CASSLGRGDAEAFF.